This entry lists 17 T cell receptor beta chains sequenced from one sample in a study of a mutant IDH1 vaccine in newly diagnosed glioma. As for time point: week 23, last vaccination. Doses of 300 ug of mutant IDH1 20-mer peptide were given with topical imiquimod. Produced via immunoSEQ multiplex PCR; TCRdb's table is partial and in-frame only. The sample holds just over 80,000 clones; over 75% are singletons and the top ten take approximately 2.3%. Their specific antigens are unknown. The sequencing here drew on PBMCs, taken from a glioma patient whose treatment included an IDH1 peptide vaccine. The receptors here all came from a man in his thirties or forties with glioma. Some clones in this sample may be carry-over from other donors' samples.

Written as DNA, the CDR3 is TGCGCCAGCAGCCAAGAGGGACAGCACTATGGCTACACCTTC. This codes for CASSQEGQHYGYTF. This rearrangement joins TRBV4-1 to TRBJ1-2, with 7 bases aligning to TRBD1. This CDR3 has 14 residues. Unmatched junction bases numbered 1, after V lost 0 bases and J lost 3 bases. CDR1 and CDR2 from the germline V gene are MGHRA and YSYEKL.

This CDR3 reads CASSPITGSTNEKLFF. DNA of the CDR3: TGTGCCAGCTCACCAATAACGGGGTCGACTAATGAAAAACTGTTTTTT. The rearrangement uses TRBV18 and TRBJ1-4; D remains unclear. Germline CDR1 reads KGHSH; CDR2 reads LQKENI. This CDR3 has 16 residues. Trimming took 2 bases from V and 2 from J, leaving 12 bases between them. The entire variable domain, with the rest obtained from reference TRBV18 and TRBJ1-4, is as follows: NAGVMQNPRHLVRRRGQEARLRCSPMKGHSHVYWYRQLPEEGLKFMVYLQKENIIDESGMPKERFSAEFPKEGPSILRIQQVVRGDSAAYFCASSPITGSTNEKLFFGSGTQLSVL.

The genes are TRBV9 and TRBJ2-3, with 13 bases lining up with TRBD2. Germline lookup yields CDR1 SGDLS and CDR2 YYNGEE. V lost 4 bases and J lost 3; bases outside the gene matches: 2. This CDR3 region has 15 residues. The CDR3 sequence is CASSRLAGGTDTQYF. CDR3 bases: TGTGCCAGCAGCAGACTAGCGGGGGGAACAGATACGCAGTATTTT.

The CDR3 is CASSPSEVTDTQYF. In DNA form, the CDR3 reads TGTGCCAGCAGTCCATCCGAAGTGACAGATACGCAGTATTTT. The chain is built from TRBV6-5 and TRBJ2-3; D not certain. Looked up from germline, CDR1 is MNHEY and CDR2 is SVGAGI. V was pared by 5 bases and J by 3 bases, with 12 bases between. This CDR3 comprises 14 residues.

V gene TRBV6-1 combines with J gene TRBJ2-7, with D hard to call. CDR1 is MNHNS and CDR2 is SASEGT in the germline V gene. The CDR3 extends over 12 amino acids. V was pared by 7 bases and J by 2 bases, with 9 bases between. CDR3 coding DNA: TGTGCCAGCAATGACCATACCTACGAGCAGTACTTC. It translates to CASNDHTYEQYF.

The gene calls are TRBV28 and TRBJ1-5; unclear D gene. CDR3 length: 12 residues. Per the germline V gene, CDR1 is MDHEN and CDR2 is SYDVKM. The V gene lost 10 bases and the J gene lost 5 bases, with 12 bases spanning the gap. CDR3 coding DNA: TGTGCCACCGACGAGGCCGATCAGCCCCAGCATTTT. Protein sequence: CATDEADQPQHF.

J is TRBJ2-5 and V is TRBV27, with TRBD1 matching over 7 bases. V was pared by 5 bases and J by 5 bases, with 11 bases of the junction left unmatched. This CDR3 region has 15 residues. Germline assignment: CDR1 MNHEY and CDR2 SMNVEV (reference sequence). CDR3 coding DNA: TGTGCCAGCAGTCTTTACAGGGGAAGCGTGGAGACCCAGTACTTC. Amino acid sequence: CASSLYRGSVETQYF.

The chain combines TRBV18 with TRBJ1-1; 7 bases align to TRBD1. The trim removed 10 bases at V and 2 bases at J, leaving 7 bases unmatched. The V gene's germline CDR1 is KGHSH and CDR2 LQKENI. The CDR3 is made up of 13 amino acids. CDR3 bases: TGTGCCAATAGACAGGGAGCAAACACTGAAGCTTTCTTT. This translates into CANRQGANTEAFF.

The rearrangement uses TRBV6-4 and TRBJ2-1, with D uncertain. CDR3 size: 13 residues. The V gene lost 3 bases and the J gene lost 4 bases, with 7 bases spanning the gap. Germline loops: CDR1 MRHNA, CDR2 SNTAGT. CDR3 coding DNA: TGTGCCAGCAGTGAAAGCGAATACAATGAGCAGTTCTTC. It yields the protein CASSESEYNEQFF.

V gene TRBV5-8 combines with J gene TRBJ2-1; D is undetermined. Germline V CDR1 and CDR2: SGHTS, YDEGEE. This CDR3 spans 13 amino acids. The V end lost 0 bases, the J end lost 2 bases, and 3 bases lay between the germline ends. The CDR3 nucleotides read TGTGCCAGCAGCTTGGGGCCCTACAATGAGCAGTTCTTC. This codes for CASSLGPYNEQFF.

The chain uses TRBV5-5 and TRBJ2-5; 7 bases are a match to TRBD1. This CDR3 is 13 amino acids long. The trim removed 5 bases at V and 3 bases at J, leaving 4 bases unmatched. Germline values: CDR1 SGHKS, CDR2 YYEKEE (reference sequence). The CDR3 coding sequence is TGTGCCAGCAGTCTAGGGGGCGAAGAGACCCAGTACTTC. Residues: CASSLGGEETQYF. The variable domain in full, completed from reference TRBV5-5 and TRBJ2-5, reads DAGVTQSPTHLIKTRGQQVTLRCSPISGHKSVSWYQQVLGQGPQFIFQYYEKEERGRGNFPDRFSARQFPNYSSELNVNALLLGDSALYLCASSLGGEETQYFGPGTRLLVL.

The chain employs TRBV15 and TRBJ2-3; tentatively, D is TRBD1 (6 bases). Germline values: CDR1 LNHNV, CDR2 YYDKDF (reference sequence). This CDR3 region has 16 residues. The ends were cut back, 1 base at V and 3 bases at J, with 14 bases in the middle. CDR3 sequence reads: CATSRGTVGTTDTQYF. The CDR3 coding sequence is TGTGCCACCAGCAGAGGGACAGTTGGTACGACAGATACGCAGTATTTT.

The rearrangement links TRBV9 to TRBJ1-1, with D possibly matching TRBD1 (6 bases). Trimming shortened V by 3 bases and J by 10 bases, and 16 bases separated the two germline ends. This CDR3 has 13 amino acids. Germline CDR1 reads SGDLS; CDR2 reads YYNGEE. The CDR3 region has the DNA TGTGCCAGCAGCGAGACCCTGGGGGGCCGAGCTTTCTTT. It specifies CASSETLGGRAFF.

The CDR3 spells CASSFLAGSTGELFF. The CDR3 DNA reads as TGTGCCAGCAGCTTCCTAGCGGGTTCCACCGGGGAGCTGTTTTTT. The J gene is TRBJ2-2, the V gene TRBV7-3; 8 positions match TRBD2. The CDR3 runs to 15 residues. V lost 3 bases and J lost 4; bases outside the gene matches: 4. Germline values: CDR1 SGHTA, CDR2 FQGTGA.

This chain joins TRBV5-1 and TRBJ1-2, with D tentatively TRBD1 (6 bases). The CDR3 contains 14 residues. CDR1 and CDR2 from the germline V gene are SGHRS and YFSETQ. V shed 2 bases and J shed 1 base, with 9 bases lying between them. As DNA, the CDR3 is TGCGCCAGCAGCTTTGAAGGGGGTAACTATGGCTACACCTTC. Protein: CASSFEGGNYGYTF.

The chain uses TRBV18 and TRBJ2-3; no clear D. The CDR3 has 16 residues. V shed 0 bases and J shed 0 bases, with 10 bases lying between them. Germline CDR1 KGHSH, CDR2 LQKENI. The CDR3 DNA is TGTGCCAGCTCACCACCATGGGTATCTAGCACAGATACGCAGTATTTT. It encodes CASSPPWVSSTDTQYF.

The V and J genes are TRBV4-2 and TRBJ2-6; TRBD1 agrees at 8 bases. CDR1 is LGHNA and CDR2 is YNFKEQ in the germline V gene. CDR3 length: 17 residues. V shed 5 bases, J shed 2 bases, and the junction held 8 bases outside the gene matches. The CDR3 reads CASSKGMDRAGANVLTF. Here the CDR3 DNA reads TGTGCCAGCAGCAAAGGGATGGACAGGGCTGGGGCCAACGTCCTGACTTTC.